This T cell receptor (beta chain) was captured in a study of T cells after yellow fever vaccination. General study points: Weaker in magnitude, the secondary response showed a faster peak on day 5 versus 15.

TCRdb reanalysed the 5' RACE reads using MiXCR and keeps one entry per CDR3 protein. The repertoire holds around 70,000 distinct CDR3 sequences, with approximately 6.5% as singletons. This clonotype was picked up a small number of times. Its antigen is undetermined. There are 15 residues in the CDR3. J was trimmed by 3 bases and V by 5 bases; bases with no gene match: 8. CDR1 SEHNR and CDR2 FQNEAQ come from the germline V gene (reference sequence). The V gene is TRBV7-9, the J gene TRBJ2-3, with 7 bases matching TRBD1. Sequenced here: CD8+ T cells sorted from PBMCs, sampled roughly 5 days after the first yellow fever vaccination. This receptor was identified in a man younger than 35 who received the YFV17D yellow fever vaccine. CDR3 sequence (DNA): TGTGCCAGCAGCCCGACAGGGCGTAGGACAGATACGCAGTATTTT. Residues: CASSPTGRRTDTQYF.